This TCR beta chain was obtained from a study of PD-L1 blockade in urothelial cancer. About the study: Blood samples contained a median approximately 140,000 T cells.

Sequencing used immunoSEQ multiplex PCR; TCRdb keeps in-frame clones, though not all of them. This table has about 55,000 clones, 84% appearing once. Documented time point: pretreatment peripheral blood. Urothelial carcinoma, locally advanced or metastatic, affected the patients. This clone was seen a single time. The antigen remains unidentified. The CDR3 is made up of 14 amino acids. Germline CDR1 is MDHEN and CDR2 is SYDVKM. Trimming at V came to 5 bases and at J to 1 base, leaving 1 base not matched to a gene. General study points: Better survival was predicted when blood TCR clonality before treatment fell below the median.

This clonotype was sampled from a man in his fifties or sixties with urothelial cancer. Sequences were derived from PBMCs, sampled around atezolizumab (anti-PD-L1) treatment. This chain uses TRBV28 with TRBJ2-7, with 11 bases lining up with TRBD2. The CDR3 protein is CASSASGRSYEQYF. CDR3 sequence (DNA): TGTGCCAGCAGTGCTAGCGGGAGGTCCTACGAGCAGTACTTC.